The T cell receptor (beta chain) under discussion was sequenced for a study of blood T cell repertoires in COVID-19 (dated by TCRdb to about 2020). Some background on the complete study: Samples from collaborators originated in the United States, Italy and Spain and spanned both the acute and convalescent phases of COVID-19. The repertoires were released in a freely available public database intended as a resource for research on the immune response to SARS-CoV-2. Deeply sampled blood TCRbeta repertoires from subjects exposed to, actively infected with, or recovered from COVID-19 were included in the dataset. The samples were drawn from two sources: the first 160 participants of the ongoing ImmuneRACE study, and 1,200 or so subjects contributed by 6 global collaborators. HLA class I and class II types, where available, came from metadata supplied by the sample provider rather than from assay-based typing. The prospective study material was composed of cDNA or gDNA derived from T cells, B-cell-depleted T cells, or PBMCs. A de-identified subject ID, COVID-19 status, age in years and sex were almost always included in the sample metadata. Here is what the overall study found, with its caveats: How much clinical and demographic metadata was included differed by source and by participant, and the metadata was provided uncurated.

In the prospective study, participants were roughly 18 to 89 years old, resided in about two dozen geographic areas of the United States, and were enrolled through a virtual design. In the prospective study, participants were assigned to cohorts based on the clinical history participants reported in a screening survey and a study questionnaire. In the prospective study, whole blood, serum and a nasopharyngeal or oropharyngeal swab were collected from each participant by mobile phlebotomists. Over a roughly two-month period, participants in the prospective study had the option of providing additional blood draws and questionnaires. Before DNA extraction, prospective study blood samples were shipped either frozen or at room temperature. TCRbeta CDR3 regions were amplified from genomic DNA by means of the immunoSEQ Assay, a bias-controlled multiplex PCR. Processing in the source paper ran as follows. The number of nucleated cells in each sample was estimated from the amplification of reference gene primers within the assay. To quantify the absolute abundance of each unique TCRbeta CDR3 rearrangement, sequence reads were collapsed and filtered. Productive Simpson clonality was computed per sample as the square root of Simpson's diversity index over productive rearrangements. Sourced from immuneACCESS, this table was stored by TCRdb with only in-frame sequences that have V and J called. A share of the clones is absent; for the studies checked, an unresolved V gene accounts for under half, and the remainder has no known explanation. For V, J and clone size, that table is used; D and trimming come from the DNA. Recorded for this sample are 100,000 to 150,000 clones; about 86% of them occurred a single time. Jointly, the top ten make up 2% to 3% of the sample.

In regard to this clone: Its antigen is still unknown. No quality values exist for individual bases; no much larger clone is one base distant.

From its cysteine to its phenylalanine, the CDR3 spans 14 amino acids. Just the 42-base CDR3 DNA is kept, in frame starting at base 1. CDR1 and CDR2 are read off the germline V gene as SGHTA and FQGNSA. Germline trimming: 5 bases from V, 4 bases from J; junction bases outside gene matches: 5. The clonotype comes from a man aged 35 to 55 with acute COVID-19. The sequenced sample was PBMCs or T cells enriched from blood (not recorded which). The chain links TRBV7-2 with TRBJ1-3, with 7 bases in between that match TRBD1. CDR3 loop: CASSETGFGNTIYF. The bases read TGTGCCAGCAGCGAGACAGGGTTCGGAAACACCATATATTTT.